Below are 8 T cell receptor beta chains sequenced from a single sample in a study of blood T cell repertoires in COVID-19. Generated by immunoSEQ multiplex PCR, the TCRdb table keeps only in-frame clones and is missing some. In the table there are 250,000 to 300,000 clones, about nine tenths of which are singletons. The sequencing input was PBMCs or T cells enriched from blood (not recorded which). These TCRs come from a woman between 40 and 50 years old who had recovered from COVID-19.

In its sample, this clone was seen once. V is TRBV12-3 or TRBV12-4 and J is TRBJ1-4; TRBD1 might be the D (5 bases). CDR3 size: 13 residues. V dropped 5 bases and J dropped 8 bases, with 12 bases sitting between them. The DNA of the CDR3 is TGTGCCAGCAGTCGCCAGGGTACGGAAAAACTGTTTTTT. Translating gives CASSRQGTEKLFF.

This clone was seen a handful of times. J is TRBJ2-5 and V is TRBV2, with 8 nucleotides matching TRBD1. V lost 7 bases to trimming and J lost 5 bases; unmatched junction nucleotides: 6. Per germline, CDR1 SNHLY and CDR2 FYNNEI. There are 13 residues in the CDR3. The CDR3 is CASNQGQGETQYF. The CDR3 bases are TGTGCCAGCAACCAAGGACAGGGCGAGACCCAGTACTTC.

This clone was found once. The CDR3 is CASSQDAWGGYGYTF. In DNA, the CDR3 is TGTGCCAGCAGCCAAGATGCCTGGGGCGGCTATGGCTACACCTTC. The chain links TRBV3-1 (or the pseudogene TRBV3-2) to TRBJ1-2; weak D call: TRBD1 (5 bases). V lost 0 bases to trimming and J lost 4 bases, with 12 bases between them. CDR1 and CDR2 from the germline V gene are LGHDT and YNNKEL (reference sequence). This CDR3 is 15 amino acids long.

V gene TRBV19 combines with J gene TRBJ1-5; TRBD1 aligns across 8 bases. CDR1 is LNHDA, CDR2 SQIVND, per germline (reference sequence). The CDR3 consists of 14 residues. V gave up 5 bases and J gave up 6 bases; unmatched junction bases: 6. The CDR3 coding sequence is TGTGCCAGTAGTCCCCGGACAGGGCCTCAGCCCCAGCATTTT. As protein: CASSPRTGPQPQHF.

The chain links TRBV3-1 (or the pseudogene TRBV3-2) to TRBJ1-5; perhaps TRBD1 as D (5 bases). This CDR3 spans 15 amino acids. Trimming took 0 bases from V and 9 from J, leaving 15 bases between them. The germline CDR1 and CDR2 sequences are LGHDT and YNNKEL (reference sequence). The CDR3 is CASSQEWGRPGPQHF. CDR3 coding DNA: TGTGCCAGCAGCCAAGAATGGGGGAGGCCCGGGCCCCAGCATTTT.

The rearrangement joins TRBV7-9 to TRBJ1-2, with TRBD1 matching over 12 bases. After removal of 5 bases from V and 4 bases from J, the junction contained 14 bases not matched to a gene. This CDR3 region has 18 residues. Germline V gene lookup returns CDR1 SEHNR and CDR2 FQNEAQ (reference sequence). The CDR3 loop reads CASSPKPGTGGVIYGYTF. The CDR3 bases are TGTGCCAGCAGCCCCAAGCCAGGGACAGGGGGCGTGATCTATGGCTACACCTTC.

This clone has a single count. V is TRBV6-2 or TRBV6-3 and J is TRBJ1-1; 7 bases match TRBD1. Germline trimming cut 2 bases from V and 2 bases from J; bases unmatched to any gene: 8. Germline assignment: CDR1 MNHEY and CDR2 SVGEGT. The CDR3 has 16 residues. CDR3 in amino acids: CASSYDRDSFNTEAFF. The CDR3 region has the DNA TGTGCCAGCAGTTACGACCGGGACAGCTTTAACACTGAAGCTTTCTTT.

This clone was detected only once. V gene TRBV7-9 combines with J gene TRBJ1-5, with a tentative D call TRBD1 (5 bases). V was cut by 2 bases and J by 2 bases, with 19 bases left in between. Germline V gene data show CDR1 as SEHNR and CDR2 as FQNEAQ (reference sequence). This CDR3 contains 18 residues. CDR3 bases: TGTGCCAGCAGCTTATCGATTTCGGTTGGCAGGGGCAATCAGCCCCAGCATTTT. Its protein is CASSLSISVGRGNQPQHF.